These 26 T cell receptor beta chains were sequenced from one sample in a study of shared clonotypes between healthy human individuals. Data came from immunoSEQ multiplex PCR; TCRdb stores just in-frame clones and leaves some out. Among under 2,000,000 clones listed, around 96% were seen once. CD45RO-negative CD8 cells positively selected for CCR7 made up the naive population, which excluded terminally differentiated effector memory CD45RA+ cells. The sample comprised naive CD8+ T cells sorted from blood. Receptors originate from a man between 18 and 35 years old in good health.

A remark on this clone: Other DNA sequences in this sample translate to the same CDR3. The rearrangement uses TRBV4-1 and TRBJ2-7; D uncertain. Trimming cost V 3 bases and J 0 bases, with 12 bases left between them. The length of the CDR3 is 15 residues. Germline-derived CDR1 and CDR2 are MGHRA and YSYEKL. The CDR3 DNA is TGCGCCAGCAGCCAGAGGACGGCTAGCTCCTACGAGCAGTACTTC. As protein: CASSQRTASSYEQYF.

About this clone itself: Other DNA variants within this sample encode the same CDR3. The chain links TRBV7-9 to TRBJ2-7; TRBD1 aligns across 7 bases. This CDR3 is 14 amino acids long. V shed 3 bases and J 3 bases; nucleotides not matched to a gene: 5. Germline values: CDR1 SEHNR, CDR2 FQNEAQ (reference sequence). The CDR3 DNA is TGTGCCAGCAGCTTCTCCGGGACAGACTACGAGCAGTACTTC. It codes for CASSFSGTDYEQYF.

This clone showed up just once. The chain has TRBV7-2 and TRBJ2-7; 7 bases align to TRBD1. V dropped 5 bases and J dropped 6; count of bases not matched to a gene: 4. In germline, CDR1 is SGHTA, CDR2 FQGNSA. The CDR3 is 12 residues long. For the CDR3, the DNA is TGTGCCAGCAGCCTGACAGGGCTCGAGCAGTACTTC. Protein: CASSLTGLEQYF.

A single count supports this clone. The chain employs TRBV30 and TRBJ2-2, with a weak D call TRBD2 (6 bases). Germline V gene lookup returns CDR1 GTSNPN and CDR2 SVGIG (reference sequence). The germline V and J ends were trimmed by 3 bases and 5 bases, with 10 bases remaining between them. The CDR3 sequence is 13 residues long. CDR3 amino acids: CAWRGLPTGELFF. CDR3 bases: TGTGCCTGGAGGGGACTTCCTACCGGGGAGCTGTTTTTT.

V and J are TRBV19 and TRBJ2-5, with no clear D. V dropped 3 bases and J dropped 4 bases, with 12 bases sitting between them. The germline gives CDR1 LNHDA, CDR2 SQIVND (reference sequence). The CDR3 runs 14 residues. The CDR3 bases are TGTGCCAGTAGTATTGTGGGGATAGGAGAGACCCAGTACTTC. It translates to CASSIVGIGETQYF.

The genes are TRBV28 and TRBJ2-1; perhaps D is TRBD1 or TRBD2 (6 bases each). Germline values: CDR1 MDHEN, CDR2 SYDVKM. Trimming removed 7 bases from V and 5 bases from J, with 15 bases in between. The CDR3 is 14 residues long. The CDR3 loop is CASTLGGSNNEQFF. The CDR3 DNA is TGTGCCAGCACCTTAGGGGGGTCTAACAATGAGCAGTTCTTC. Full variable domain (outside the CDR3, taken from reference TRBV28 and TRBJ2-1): DVKVTQSSRYLVKRTGEKVFLECVQDMDHENMFWYRQDPGLGLRLIYFSYDVKMKEKGDIPEGYSVSREKKERFSLILESASTNQTSMYLCASTLGGSNNEQFFGPGTRLTVL.

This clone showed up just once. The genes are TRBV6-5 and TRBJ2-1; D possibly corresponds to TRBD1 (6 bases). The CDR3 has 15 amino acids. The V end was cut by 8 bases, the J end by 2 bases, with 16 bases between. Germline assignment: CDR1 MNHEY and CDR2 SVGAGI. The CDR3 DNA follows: TGTGCCAGCGGGGCGGACAGACCGCCCTACAATGAGCAGTTCTTC. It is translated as CASGADRPPYNEQFF.

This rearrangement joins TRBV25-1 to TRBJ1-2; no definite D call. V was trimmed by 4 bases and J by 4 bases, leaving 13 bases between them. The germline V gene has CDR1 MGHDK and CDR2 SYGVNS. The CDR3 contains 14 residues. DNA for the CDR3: TGTGCCAGCAGTGCGCAAGGGTCTGGCTATGGCTACACCTTC. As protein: CASSAQGSGYGYTF.

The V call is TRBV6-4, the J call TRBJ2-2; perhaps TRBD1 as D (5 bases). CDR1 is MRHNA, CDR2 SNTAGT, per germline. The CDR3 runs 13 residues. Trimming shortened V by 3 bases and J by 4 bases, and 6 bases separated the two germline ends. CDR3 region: CASSEGVTGELFF. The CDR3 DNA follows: TGTGCCAGCAGTGAAGGGGTCACCGGGGAGCTGTTTTTT.

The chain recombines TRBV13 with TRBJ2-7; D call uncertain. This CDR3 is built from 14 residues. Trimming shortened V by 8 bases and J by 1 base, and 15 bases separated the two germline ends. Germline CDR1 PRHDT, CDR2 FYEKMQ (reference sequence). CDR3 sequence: CASGPASASYEQYF. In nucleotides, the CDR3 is TGTGCCAGCGGTCCCGCAAGCGCGTCCTACGAGCAGTACTTC. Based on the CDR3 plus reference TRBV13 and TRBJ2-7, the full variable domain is AAGVIQSPRHLIKEKRETATLKCYPIPRHDTVYWYQQGPGQDPQFLISFYEKMQSDKGSIPDRFSAQQFSDYHSELNMSSLELGDSALYFCASGPASASYEQYFGPGTRLTVT.

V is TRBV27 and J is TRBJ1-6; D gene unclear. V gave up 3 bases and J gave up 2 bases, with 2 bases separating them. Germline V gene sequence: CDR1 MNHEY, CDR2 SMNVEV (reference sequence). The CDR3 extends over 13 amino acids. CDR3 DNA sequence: TGTGCCAGCAGTTTCCCCTATAATTCACCCCTCCACTTT. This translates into CASSFPYNSPLHF.

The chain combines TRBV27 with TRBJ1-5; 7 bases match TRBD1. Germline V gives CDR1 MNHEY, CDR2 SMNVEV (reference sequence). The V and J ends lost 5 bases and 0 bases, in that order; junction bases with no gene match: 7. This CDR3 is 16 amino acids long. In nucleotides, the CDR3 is TGTGCCAGCAGTACTACAGGGGATTATAGCAATCAGCCCCAGCATTTT. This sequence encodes CASSTTGDYSNQPQHF.

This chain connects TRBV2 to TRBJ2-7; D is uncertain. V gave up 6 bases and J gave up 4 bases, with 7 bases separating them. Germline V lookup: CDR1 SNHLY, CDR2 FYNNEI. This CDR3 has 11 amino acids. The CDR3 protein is CASRDEYEQYF. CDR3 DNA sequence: TGTGCCAGCAGGGACGAATACGAGCAGTACTTC.

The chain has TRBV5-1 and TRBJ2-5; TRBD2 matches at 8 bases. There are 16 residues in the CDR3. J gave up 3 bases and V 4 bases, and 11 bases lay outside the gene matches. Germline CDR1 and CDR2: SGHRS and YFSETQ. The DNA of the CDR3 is TGCGCCAGCAGCAGGGGAATAGCGGGATTTAAAGAGACCCAGTACTTC. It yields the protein CASSRGIAGFKETQYF.

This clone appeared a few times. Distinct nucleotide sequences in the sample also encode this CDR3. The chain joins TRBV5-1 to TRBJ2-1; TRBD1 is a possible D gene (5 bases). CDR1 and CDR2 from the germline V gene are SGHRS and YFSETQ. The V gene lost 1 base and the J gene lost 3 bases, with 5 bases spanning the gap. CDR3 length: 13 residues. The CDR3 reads CASSLTGYNEQFF. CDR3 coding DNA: TGCGCCAGCAGCTTGACAGGCTACAATGAGCAGTTCTTC.

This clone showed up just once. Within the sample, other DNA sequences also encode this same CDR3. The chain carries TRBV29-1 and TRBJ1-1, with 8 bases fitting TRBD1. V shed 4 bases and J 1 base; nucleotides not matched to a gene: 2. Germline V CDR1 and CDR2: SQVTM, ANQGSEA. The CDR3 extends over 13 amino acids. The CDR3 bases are TGCAGCGTTGGAGGACAGGGGAACACTGAAGCTTTCTTT. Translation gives CSVGGQGNTEAFF.

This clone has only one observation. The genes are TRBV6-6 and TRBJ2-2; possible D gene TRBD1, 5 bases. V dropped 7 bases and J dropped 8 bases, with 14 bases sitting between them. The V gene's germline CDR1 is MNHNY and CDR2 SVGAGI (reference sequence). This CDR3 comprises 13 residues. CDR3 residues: CASTLGVGGELFF. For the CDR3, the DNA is TGTGCCAGCACCCTAGGGGTGGGGGGGGAGCTGTTTTTT.

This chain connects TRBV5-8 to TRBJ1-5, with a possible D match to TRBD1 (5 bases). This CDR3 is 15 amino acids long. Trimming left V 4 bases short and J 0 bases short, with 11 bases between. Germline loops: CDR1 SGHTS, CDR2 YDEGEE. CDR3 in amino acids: CASSPGTDSNQPQHF. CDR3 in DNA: TGTGCCAGCAGCCCGGGGACGGATAGCAATCAGCCCCAGCATTTT.

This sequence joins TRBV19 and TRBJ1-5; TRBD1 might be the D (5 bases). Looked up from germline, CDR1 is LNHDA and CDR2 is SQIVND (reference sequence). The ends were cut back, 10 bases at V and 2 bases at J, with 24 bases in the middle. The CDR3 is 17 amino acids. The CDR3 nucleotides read TGTGCCACCTCCGACCGCCGGCAGGGACCGGGCAATCAGCCCCAGCATTTT. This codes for CATSDRRQGPGNQPQHF.

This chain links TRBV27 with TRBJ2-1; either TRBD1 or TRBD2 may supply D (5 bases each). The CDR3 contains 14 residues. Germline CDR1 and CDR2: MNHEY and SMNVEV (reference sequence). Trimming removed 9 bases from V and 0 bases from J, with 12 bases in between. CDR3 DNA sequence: TGTGCCAGTGGGACGGAGAGCTCCTACAATGAGCAGTTCTTC. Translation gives CASGTESSYNEQFF.

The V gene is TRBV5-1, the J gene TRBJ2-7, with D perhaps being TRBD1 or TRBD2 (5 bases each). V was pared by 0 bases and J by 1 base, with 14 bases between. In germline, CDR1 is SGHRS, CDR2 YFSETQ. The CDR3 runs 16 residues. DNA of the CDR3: TGCGCCAGCAGCTTGGATTCGGGACCACCTTCCTACGAGCAGTACTTC. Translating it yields CASSLDSGPPSYEQYF.

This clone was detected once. CDR3 in DNA: TGTGCCAGCACGCCACAGGGTTCCTACGAGCAGTACTTC. Amino acids: CASTPQGSYEQYF. The V call is TRBV5-6, the J call TRBJ2-7; D may be TRBD1 (6 bases). The CDR3 covers 13 residues. CDR1 is SGHDT, CDR2 YYEEEE, per germline. Trimming took off 6 bases at V and 1 base at J, with 11 bases between the two ends.

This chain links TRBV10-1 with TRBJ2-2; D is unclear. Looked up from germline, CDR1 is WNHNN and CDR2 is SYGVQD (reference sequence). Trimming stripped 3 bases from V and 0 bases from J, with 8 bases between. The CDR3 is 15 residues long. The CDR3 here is CASSDGFANTGELFF. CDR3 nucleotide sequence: TGCGCCAGCAGTGATGGTTTCGCGAACACCGGGGAGCTGTTTTTT.

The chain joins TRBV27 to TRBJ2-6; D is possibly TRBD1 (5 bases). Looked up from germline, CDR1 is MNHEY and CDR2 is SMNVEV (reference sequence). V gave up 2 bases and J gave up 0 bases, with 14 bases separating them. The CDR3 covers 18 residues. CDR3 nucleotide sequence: TGTGCCAGCAGTTTAAAGGTTGGCAGGGCCTCTGGGGCCAACGTCCTGACTTTC. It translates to CASSLKVGRASGANVLTF.

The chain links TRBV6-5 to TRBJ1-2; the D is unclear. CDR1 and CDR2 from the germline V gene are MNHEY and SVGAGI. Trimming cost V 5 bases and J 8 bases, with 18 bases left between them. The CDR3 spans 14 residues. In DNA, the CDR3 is TGTGCCAGCAGTCCTCATTCGACGGCACCCGGCTACACCTTC. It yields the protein CASSPHSTAPGYTF.

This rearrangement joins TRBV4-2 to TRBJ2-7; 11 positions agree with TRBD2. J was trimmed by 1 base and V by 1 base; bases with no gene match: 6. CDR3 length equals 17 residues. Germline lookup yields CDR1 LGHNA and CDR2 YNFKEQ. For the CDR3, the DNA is TGTGCCAGCAGCCAAGTCGCCGGGACTAGCGGTTCCTACGAGCAGTACTTC. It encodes CASSQVAGTSGSYEQYF.